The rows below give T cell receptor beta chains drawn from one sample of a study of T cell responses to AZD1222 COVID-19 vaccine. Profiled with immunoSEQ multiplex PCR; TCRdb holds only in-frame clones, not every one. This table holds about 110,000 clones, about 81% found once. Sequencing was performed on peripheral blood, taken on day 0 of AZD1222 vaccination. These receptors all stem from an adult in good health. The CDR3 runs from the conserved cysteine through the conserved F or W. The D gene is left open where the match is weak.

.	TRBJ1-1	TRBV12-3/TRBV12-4	CASSSIRGNGAFF	TGTGCCAGCAGCTCCATCCGGGGAAACGGAGCTTTCTTT
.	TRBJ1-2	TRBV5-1	CASSPTSGFYGYTF	TGCGCCAGCAGCCCAACGTCGGGATTTTATGGCTACACCTTC
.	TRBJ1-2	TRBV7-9	CASSKLRVVEGYTF	TGTGCCAGCAGCAAACTCAGGGTGGTGGAGGGCTACACCTTC
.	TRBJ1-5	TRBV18	CASSPLTVSPQHF	TGTGCCAGCTCACCCCTGACAGTTTCGCCCCAGCATTTT
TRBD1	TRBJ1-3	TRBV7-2	CASSLTGTGSGNTIYF	TGTGCCAGCAGCTTAACCGGGACAGGATCTGGAAACACCATATATTTT
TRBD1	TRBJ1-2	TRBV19	CASSETGGVNYGYTF	TGTGCCAGTAGTGAAACAGGGGGCGTTAACTATGGCTACACCTTC
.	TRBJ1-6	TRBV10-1	CASTGGPLDSPLHF	TGCGCCAGCACGGGGGGGCCCCTTGATTCACCCCTCCACTTT
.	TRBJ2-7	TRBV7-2	CASSLLNFEQYF	TGTGCCAGCAGCTTACTCAATTTCGAGCAGTACTTC
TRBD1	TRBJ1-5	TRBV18	CASSPPNRGDSNQPQHF	TGTGCCAGCTCACCACCTAACAGGGGGGATAGCAATCAGCCCCAGCATTTT
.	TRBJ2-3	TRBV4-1	CASSQPTGTQYF	TGCGCCAGCAGCCAGCCGACCGGGACCCAGTATTTT
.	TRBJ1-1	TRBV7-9	CASSFGASVNTEAFF	TGTGCCAGCAGCTTTGGGGCGTCAGTGAACACTGAAGCTTTCTTT